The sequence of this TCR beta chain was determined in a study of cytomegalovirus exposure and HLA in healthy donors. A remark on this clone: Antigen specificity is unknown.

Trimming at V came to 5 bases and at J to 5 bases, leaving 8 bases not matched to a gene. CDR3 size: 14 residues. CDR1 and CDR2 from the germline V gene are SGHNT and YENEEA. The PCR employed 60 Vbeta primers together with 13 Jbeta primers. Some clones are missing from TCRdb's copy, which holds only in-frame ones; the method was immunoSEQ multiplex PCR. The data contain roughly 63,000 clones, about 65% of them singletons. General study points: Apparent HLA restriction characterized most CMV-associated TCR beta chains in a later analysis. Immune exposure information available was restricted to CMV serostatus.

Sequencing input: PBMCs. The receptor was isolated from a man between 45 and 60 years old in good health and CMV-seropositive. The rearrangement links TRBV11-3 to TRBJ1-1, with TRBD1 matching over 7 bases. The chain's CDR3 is CASSRSGGGTEAFF. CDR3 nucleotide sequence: TGTGCCAGCAGCCGATCAGGGGGTGGGACTGAAGCTTTCTTT. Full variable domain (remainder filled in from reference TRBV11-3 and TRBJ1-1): EAGVVQSPRYKIIEKKQPVAFWCNPISGHNTLYWYLQNLGQGPELLIRYENEEAVDDSQLPKDRFSAERLKGVDSTLKIQPAELGDSAVYLCASSRSGGGTEAFFGQGTRLTVV.